These T cell receptor beta chains were read from a single sample in a study of shared clonotypes between healthy human individuals. Libraries were prepared by immunoSEQ multiplex PCR; TCRdb keeps only in-frame clonotypes and omits some of them. The sample has approximately 2.3 million clones; approximately 93% are singletons. Sequencing input: naive CD4+ T cells from PBMCs. The receptors derive from a man aged 18 to 35 in good health. Some clones in this sample may be carry-over from other donors' samples. Both conserved end residues are part of each CDR3. The D gene is left open where the match is weak. Some rows have no size entry. The others give once, few or many, or a class for an expanded clone.

size	V	J	D	CDR3	DNA
NA	TRBV19	TRBJ1-5	NA	CASHRAIGSGQPQHF	TGTGCCAGTCACCGAGCTATAGGGTCCGGGCAGCCCCAGCATTTT
NA	TRBV11-2	TRBJ2-7	TRBD2	CASRPLAGALYEQYF	TGTGCCAGCAGACCACTAGCGGGAGCCCTCTACGAGCAGTACTTC
NA	TRBV9	TRBJ2-2	NA	CASSSRRGNTNTGELFF	TGTGCCAGCAGCTCACGACGGGGGAATACGAACACCGGGGAGCTGTTTTTT
NA	TRBV6-1	TRBJ1-4	NA	CASSERDLNEKLFF	TGTGCCAGCAGTGAAAGGGACCTTAATGAAAAACTGTTTTTT
NA	TRBV7-2	TRBJ2-7	NA	CASSLDRTAAYEQYF	TGTGCCAGCAGCTTAGACAGGACCGCCGCCTACGAGCAGTACTTC
NA	TRBV19	TRBJ2-3	TRBD2	CASSPGGADTQYF	TGTGCCAGTAGTCCCGGGGGGGCAGATACGCAGTATTTT
NA	TRBV29-1	TRBJ2-7	NA	CSVGGKPYEQYF	TGCAGCGTTGGCGGGAAACCCTACGAGCAGTACTTC
NA	TRBV29-1	TRBJ1-1	TRBD1	CSVEGTGGKYTEAFF	TGCAGCGTTGAAGGGACAGGGGGCAAGTACACTGAAGCTTTCTTT
NA	TRBV18	TRBJ2-2	TRBD1	CASSPTGQGSNGELFF	TGTGCCAGCTCACCAACGGGACAGGGGTCGAACGGGGAGCTGTTTTTT
NA	TRBV18	TRBJ2-5	NA	CASSPYQETQYF	TGTGCCAGCTCACCATATCAAGAGACCCAGTACTTC
NA	TRBV5-1	TRBJ2-7	NA	CASSSGTVLSYEQYF	TGCGCCAGCAGCTCAGGTACAGTTCTCTCCTACGAGCAGTACTTC
few	TRBV14	TRBJ1-4	TRBD1	CASSHTGVTNEKLFF	TGTGCCAGCAGCCACACAGGGGTAACTAATGAAAAACTGTTTTTT
NA	TRBV5-1	TRBJ2-2	NA	CASSWSLNRVVANTGELFF	TGCGCCAGCAGCTGGAGCTTAAACAGGGTCGTCGCGAACACCGGGGAGCTGTTTTTT
NA	TRBV29-1	TRBJ2-7	TRBD1	CSVGRDRGREQYF	TGCAGCGTTGGCCGGGACAGGGGAAGGGAGCAGTACTTC
NA	TRBV28	TRBJ1-2	NA	CASSLGQGIGGYTF	TGTGCCAGCAGTTTAGGGCAGGGGATAGGCGGCTACACCTTC
NA	TRBV7-9	TRBJ2-3	NA	CASSLAGGSTDTQYF	TGTGCCAGCAGCTTAGCGGGAGGCAGCACAGATACGCAGTATTTT
NA	TRBV19	TRBJ2-5	NA	CASSISQGWSETQYF	TGTGCCAGTAGTATAAGTCAGGGGTGGTCGGAGACCCAGTACTTC
NA	TRBV28	TRBJ2-7	TRBD2	CASSSWTSGVSYEQYF	TGTGCCAGCAGTTCCTGGACTAGCGGGGTGTCCTACGAGCAGTACTTC
few	TRBV2	TRBJ1-5	NA	CASTPGNSNQPQHF	TGTGCCAGCACCCCAGGGAATAGCAATCAGCCCCAGCATTTT
once	TRBV4-3	TRBJ1-3	NA	CASSLIVGNTIYF	TGCGCCAGCAGCCTTATAGTTGGAAACACCATATATTTT
once	TRBV7-2	TRBJ2-3	NA	CASSSLIGGASTDTQYF	TGTGCCAGCAGCTCGCTAATAGGAGGCGCTAGCACAGATACGCAGTATTTT
once	TRBV19	TRBJ2-2	NA	CASSIWGDGELFF	TGTGCCAGTAGTATCTGGGGTGACGGGGAGCTGTTTTTT
NA	TRBV7-8	TRBJ2-7	TRBD1	CASSNRDRVHEQYF	TGTGCCAGCAGCAACCGGGACAGGGTCCACGAGCAGTACTTC
NA	TRBV5-1	TRBJ2-3	TRBD2	CASSLGTSGRSGTDTQYF	TGCGCCAGCAGCTTGGGGACTAGCGGGAGAAGTGGCACAGATACGCAGTATTTT
NA	TRBV6-5	TRBJ1-1	NA	CASRTGNTEAFF	TGTGCCAGCAGAACGGGGAACACTGAAGCTTTCTTT
NA	TRBV23-1	TRBJ2-7	NA	CASSRLLRVFEQYF	TGCGCCAGCAGTCGATTACTCAGGGTCTTCGAGCAGTACTTC
NA	TRBV11-3	TRBJ2-1	NA	CASSHLGATLFF	TGTGCCAGCAGCCACCTAGGGGCCACCCTGTTCTTC